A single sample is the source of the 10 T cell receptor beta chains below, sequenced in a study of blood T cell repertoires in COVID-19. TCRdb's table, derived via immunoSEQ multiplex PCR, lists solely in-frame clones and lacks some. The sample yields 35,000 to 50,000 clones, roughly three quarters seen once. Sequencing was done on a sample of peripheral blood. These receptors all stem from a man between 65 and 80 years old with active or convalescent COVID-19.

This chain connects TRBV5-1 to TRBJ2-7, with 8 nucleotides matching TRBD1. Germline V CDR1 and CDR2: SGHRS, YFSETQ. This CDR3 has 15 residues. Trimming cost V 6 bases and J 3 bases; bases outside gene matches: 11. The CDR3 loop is CASTRPGTGNYEQYF. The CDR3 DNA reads TGCGCCAGCACCCGACCCGGGACAGGCAACTACGAGCAGTACTTC.

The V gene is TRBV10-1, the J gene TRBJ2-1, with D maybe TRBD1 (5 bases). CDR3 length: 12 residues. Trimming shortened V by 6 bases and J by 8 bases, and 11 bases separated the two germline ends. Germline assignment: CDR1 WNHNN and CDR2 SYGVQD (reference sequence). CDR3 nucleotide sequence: TGCGCCAGCAGGGACCAGGGCGATGAGCAGTTCTTC. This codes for CASRDQGDEQFF.

CDR3 amino acids: CASSRGGGQETQYF. In DNA form, the CDR3 reads TGTGCCAGCAGCCGGGGGGGCGGCCAAGAGACCCAGTACTTC. The V call is TRBV5-4, the J call TRBJ2-5; 8 bases line up with TRBD2. Germline V gives CDR1 SGHNT, CDR2 YYREEE (reference sequence). J was trimmed by 1 base and V by 4 bases; bases with no gene match: 3. The length of the CDR3 is 14 residues.

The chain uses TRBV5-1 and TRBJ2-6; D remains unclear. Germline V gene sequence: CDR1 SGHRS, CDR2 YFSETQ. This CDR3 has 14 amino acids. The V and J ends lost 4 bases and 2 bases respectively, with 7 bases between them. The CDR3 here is CASSLTAGANVLTF. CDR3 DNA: TGCGCCAGCAGCCTCACAGCTGGGGCCAACGTCCTGACTTTC.

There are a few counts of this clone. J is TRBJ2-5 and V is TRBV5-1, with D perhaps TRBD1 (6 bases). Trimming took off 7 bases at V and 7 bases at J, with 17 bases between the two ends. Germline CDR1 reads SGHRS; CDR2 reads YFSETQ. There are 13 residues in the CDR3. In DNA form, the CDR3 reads TGCGCCAGCGCAGGGGCGGTCAAGGGGACCCAGTACTTC. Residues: CASAGAVKGTQYF.

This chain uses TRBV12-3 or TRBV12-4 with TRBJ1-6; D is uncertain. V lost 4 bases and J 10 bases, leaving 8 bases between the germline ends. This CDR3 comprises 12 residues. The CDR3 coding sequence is TGTGCCAGCAGTTACGCAGGCTCACCCCTCCACTTT. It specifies CASSYAGSPLHF.

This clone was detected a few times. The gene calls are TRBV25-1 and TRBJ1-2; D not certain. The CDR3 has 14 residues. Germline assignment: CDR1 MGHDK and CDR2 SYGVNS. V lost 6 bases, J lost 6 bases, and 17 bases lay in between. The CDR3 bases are TGTGCCAGCAGACCCCACGATAATAGTCATGGCTACACCTTC. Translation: CASRPHDNSHGYTF.

The CDR3 reads CASSVAQTGELFF. For the CDR3, the DNA is TGTGCCAGCAGCGTAGCACAAACCGGGGAGCTGTTTTTT. This chain connects TRBV9 to TRBJ2-2; D gene ambiguous. Germline CDR1 is SGDLS and CDR2 is YYNGEE. V gave up 0 bases and J gave up 5 bases, with 5 bases separating them. This CDR3 has 13 amino acids.

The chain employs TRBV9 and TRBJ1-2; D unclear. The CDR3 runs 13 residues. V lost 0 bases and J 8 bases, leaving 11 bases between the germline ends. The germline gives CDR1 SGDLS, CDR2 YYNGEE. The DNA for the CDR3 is TGTGCCAGCAGCGTAGAAGCGAGTGGGGGCTACACCTTC. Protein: CASSVEASGGYTF.

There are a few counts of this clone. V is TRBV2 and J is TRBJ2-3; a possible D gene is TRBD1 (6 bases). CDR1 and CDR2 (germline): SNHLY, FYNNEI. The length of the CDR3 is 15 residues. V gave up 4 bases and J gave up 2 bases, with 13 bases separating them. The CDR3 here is CASSADRQVTDTQYF. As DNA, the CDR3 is TGTGCCAGCAGTGCCGACAGGCAAGTCACAGATACGCAGTATTTT.